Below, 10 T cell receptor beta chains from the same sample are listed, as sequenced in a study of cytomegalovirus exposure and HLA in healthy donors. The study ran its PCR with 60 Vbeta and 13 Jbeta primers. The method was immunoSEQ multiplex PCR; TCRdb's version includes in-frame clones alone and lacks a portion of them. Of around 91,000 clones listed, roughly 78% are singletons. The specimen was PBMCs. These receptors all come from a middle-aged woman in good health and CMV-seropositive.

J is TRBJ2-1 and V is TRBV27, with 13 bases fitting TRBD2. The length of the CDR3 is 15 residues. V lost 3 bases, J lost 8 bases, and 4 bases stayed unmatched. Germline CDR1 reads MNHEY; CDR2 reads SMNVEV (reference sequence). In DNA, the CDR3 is TGTGCCAGCAGTTTCCTACTAGCGGGAGGGGATGAGCAGTTCTTC. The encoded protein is CASSFLLAGGDEQFF.

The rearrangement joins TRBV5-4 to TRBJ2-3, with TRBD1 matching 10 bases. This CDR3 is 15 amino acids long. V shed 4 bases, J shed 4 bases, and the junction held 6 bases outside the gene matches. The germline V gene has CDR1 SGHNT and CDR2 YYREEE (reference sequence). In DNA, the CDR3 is TGTGCCAGCAGCCCGGGGGACAGGGGAGCAGATACGCAGTATTTT. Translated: CASSPGDRGADTQYF.

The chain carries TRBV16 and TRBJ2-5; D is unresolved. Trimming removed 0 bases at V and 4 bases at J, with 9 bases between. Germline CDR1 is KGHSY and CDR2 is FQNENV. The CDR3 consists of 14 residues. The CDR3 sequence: CASSQSGSLETQYF. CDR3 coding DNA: TGTGCCAGCAGCCAATCGGGCAGCCTAGAGACCCAGTACTTC. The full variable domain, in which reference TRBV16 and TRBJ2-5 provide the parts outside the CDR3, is GEEVAQTPKHLVRGEGQKAKLYCAPIKGHSYVFWYQQVLKNEFKFLISFQNENVFDETGMPKERFSAKCLPNSPCSLEIQATKLEDSAVYFCASSQSGSLETQYFGPGTRLLVL.

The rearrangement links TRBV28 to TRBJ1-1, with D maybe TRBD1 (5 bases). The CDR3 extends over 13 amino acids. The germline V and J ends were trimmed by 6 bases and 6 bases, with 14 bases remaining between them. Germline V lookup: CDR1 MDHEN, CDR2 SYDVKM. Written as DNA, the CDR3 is TGTGCCAGCAGCCTAGGGGTTTTGGCTGAAGCTTTCTTT. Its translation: CASSLGVLAEAFF. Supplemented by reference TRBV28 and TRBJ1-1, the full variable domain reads DVKVTQSSRYLVKRTGEKVFLECVQDMDHENMFWYRQDPGLGLRLIYFSYDVKMKEKGDIPEGYSVSREKKERFSLILESASTNQTSMYLCASSLGVLAEAFFGQGTRLTVV.

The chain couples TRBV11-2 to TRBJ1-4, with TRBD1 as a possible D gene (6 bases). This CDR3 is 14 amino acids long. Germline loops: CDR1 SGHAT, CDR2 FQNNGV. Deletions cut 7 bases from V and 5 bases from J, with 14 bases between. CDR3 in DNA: TGTGCCAGCACCAAGGGGCAGGGGAATGAAAAACTGTTTTTT. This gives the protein CASTKGQGNEKLFF.

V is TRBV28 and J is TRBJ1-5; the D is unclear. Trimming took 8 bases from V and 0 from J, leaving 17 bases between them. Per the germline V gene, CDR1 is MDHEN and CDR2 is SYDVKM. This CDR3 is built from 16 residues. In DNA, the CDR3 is TGTGCCAGCCTCCCCCGGGGATGGGGTAGCAATCAGCCCCAGCATTTT. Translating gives CASLPRGWGSNQPQHF.

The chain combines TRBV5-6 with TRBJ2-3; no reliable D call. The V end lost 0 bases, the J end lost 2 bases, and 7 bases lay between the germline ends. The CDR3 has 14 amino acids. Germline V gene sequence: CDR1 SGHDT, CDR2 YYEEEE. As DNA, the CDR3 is TGTGCCAGCAGCTTGGTTCAGGCCACAGATACGCAGTATTTT. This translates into CASSLVQATDTQYF.

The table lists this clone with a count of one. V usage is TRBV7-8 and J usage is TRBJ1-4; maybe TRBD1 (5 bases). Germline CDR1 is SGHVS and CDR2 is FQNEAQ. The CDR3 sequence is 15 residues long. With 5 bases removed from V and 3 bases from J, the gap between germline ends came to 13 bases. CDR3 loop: CASSLNGGANEKLFF. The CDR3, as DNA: TGTGCCAGCAGCCTCAATGGAGGGGCTAATGAAAAACTGTTTTTT.

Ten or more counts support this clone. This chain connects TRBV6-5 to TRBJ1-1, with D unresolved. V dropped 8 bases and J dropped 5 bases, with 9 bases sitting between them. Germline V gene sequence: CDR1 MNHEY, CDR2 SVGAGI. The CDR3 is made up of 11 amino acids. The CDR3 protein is CASLEGTEAFF. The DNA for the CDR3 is TGTGCCAGCTTGGAGGGTACTGAAGCTTTCTTT.

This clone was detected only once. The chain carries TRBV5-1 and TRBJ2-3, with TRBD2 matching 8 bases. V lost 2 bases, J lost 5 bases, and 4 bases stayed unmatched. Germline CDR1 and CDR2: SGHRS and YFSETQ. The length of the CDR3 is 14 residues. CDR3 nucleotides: TGCGCCAGCAGCTTCAAAGCGGGAGAAGATACGCAGTATTTT. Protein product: CASSFKAGEDTQYF.